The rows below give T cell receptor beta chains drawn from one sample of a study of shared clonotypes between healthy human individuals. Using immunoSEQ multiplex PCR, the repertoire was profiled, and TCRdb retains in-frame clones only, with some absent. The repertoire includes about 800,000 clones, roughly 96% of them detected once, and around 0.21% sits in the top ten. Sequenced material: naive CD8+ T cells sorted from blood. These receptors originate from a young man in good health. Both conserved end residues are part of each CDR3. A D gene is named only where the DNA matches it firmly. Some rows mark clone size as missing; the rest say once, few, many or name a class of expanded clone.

cdr3_nt: TGTGCCAGCAGCTTCCTCCGGGACCTAAACTACGAGCAGTACTTC
cdr3_aa: CASSFLRDLNYEQYF
j_call: TRBJ2-7
v_call: TRBV5-6
d_call: NA
clone_size: once

cdr3_nt: TGTGCCAGCAGCTTTGTCGACGAGCAGTACTTC
cdr3_aa: CASSFVDEQYF
j_call: TRBJ2-7
v_call: TRBV13
d_call: NA
clone_size: NA

cdr3_nt: TGTGCCAGCAGTCCTCAGGGGCCGACAGATACGCAGTATTTT
cdr3_aa: CASSPQGPTDTQYF
j_call: TRBJ2-3
v_call: TRBV27
d_call: NA
clone_size: NA

cdr3_nt: TGTGCCAGCAGAAGCTACAATCAGCCCCAGCATTTT
cdr3_aa: CASRSYNQPQHF
j_call: TRBJ1-5
v_call: TRBV2
d_call: NA
clone_size: NA

cdr3_nt: TGCGCCAGCAGCCAAGAGGCAGGGAGGCGCCTCAATGAGCAGTTCTTC
cdr3_aa: CASSQEAGRRLNEQFF
j_call: TRBJ2-1
v_call: TRBV4-3
d_call: NA
clone_size: NA

cdr3_nt: TGTGCCAGCAGCTTAGTTACATCCGGGGAGCTGTTTTTT
cdr3_aa: CASSLVTSGELFF
j_call: TRBJ2-2
v_call: TRBV7-2
d_call: NA
clone_size: NA

cdr3_nt: TGCGCCAGCAGCTTGGCCCCTAGCGGAGTCTCCTACAATGAGCAGTTCTTC
cdr3_aa: CASSLAPSGVSYNEQFF
j_call: TRBJ2-1
v_call: TRBV5-1
d_call: TRBD2
clone_size: NA

cdr3_nt: TGCAGCGTTGAAGTTGAAGTGCAAGAGACCCAGTACTTC
cdr3_aa: CSVEVEVQETQYF
j_call: TRBJ2-5
v_call: TRBV29-1
d_call: NA
clone_size: NA

cdr3_nt: TGTGCCAGCAGCCTAAATCCCACCTCGCAGCGAGCTTTCTTT
cdr3_aa: CASSLNPTSQRAFF
j_call: TRBJ1-1
v_call: TRBV11-2
d_call: NA
clone_size: NA

cdr3_nt: TGTGCCAGCAGCTCCGGGACTGATAGCAATCAGCCCCAGCATTTT
cdr3_aa: CASSSGTDSNQPQHF
j_call: TRBJ1-5
v_call: TRBV2
d_call: NA
clone_size: NA

cdr3_nt: TGTGCCAGCAGTACAGGACTAGACGGCTACGAGCAGTACTTC
cdr3_aa: CASSTGLDGYEQYF
j_call: TRBJ2-7
v_call: TRBV28
d_call: TRBD2
clone_size: NA

cdr3_nt: TGTGCCAGCAGCTTAGAATCACGGGCCTACGAGCAGTACTTC
cdr3_aa: CASSLESRAYEQYF
j_call: TRBJ2-7
v_call: TRBV7-6
d_call: NA
clone_size: NA

cdr3_nt: TGCGCCAGCAGCCCGCCACCGGGACCAGCGCAAGGAGAGCAGTACTTC
cdr3_aa: CASSPPPGPAQGEQYF
j_call: TRBJ2-7
v_call: TRBV5-1
d_call: NA
clone_size: few

cdr3_nt: TGTGCCAGCAGCTTAGTTTTCAACAATGAGCAGTTCTTC
cdr3_aa: CASSLVFNNEQFF
j_call: TRBJ2-1
v_call: TRBV7-2
d_call: NA
clone_size: NA

cdr3_nt: TGTGCCAGCAGCCCATCTAGCGGGAGATACGAGCAGTACTTC
cdr3_aa: CASSPSSGRYEQYF
j_call: TRBJ2-7
v_call: TRBV7-9
d_call: TRBD2
clone_size: NA

cdr3_nt: TGTGCCAGCAGCTGGGGAAACACCGGGGAGCTGTTTTTT
cdr3_aa: CASSWGNTGELFF
j_call: TRBJ2-2
v_call: TRBV7-2
d_call: NA
clone_size: NA

cdr3_nt: TGTGCCATCAGGACTACCATCACCTACGAGCAGTACTTC
cdr3_aa: CAIRTTITYEQYF
j_call: TRBJ2-7
v_call: TRBV10-3
d_call: NA
clone_size: NA

cdr3_nt: TGTGCCAGCAGCTTGGCCTTCTCGAGGTTCGAGACCCAGTACTTC
cdr3_aa: CASSLAFSRFETQYF
j_call: TRBJ2-5
v_call: TRBV5-6
d_call: NA
clone_size: NA

cdr3_nt: TGTGCCAGCAGTGAAATCTCCGGGACACCCTACGAGCAGTACTTC
cdr3_aa: CASSEISGTPYEQYF
j_call: TRBJ2-7
v_call: TRBV6-1
d_call: NA
clone_size: few

cdr3_nt: TGTGCCAGCAGTTTTGAGGGGTGGAAGCCCCAGCATTTT
cdr3_aa: CASSFEGWKPQHF
j_call: TRBJ1-5
v_call: TRBV28
d_call: NA
clone_size: NA

cdr3_nt: TGTGCCAGCAGCTCCCTTCCAGATACGCAGTATTTT
cdr3_aa: CASSSLPDTQYF
j_call: TRBJ2-3
v_call: TRBV7-6
d_call: NA
clone_size: NA

cdr3_nt: TGTGCCAGCAGCCCAAATAGCGGGAGGAACACCGGGGAGCTGTTTTTT
cdr3_aa: CASSPNSGRNTGELFF
j_call: TRBJ2-2
v_call: TRBV7-9
d_call: TRBD2
clone_size: NA

cdr3_nt: TGTGCCTGGTCCCTCATAGGGCTTGTGGGAGAGACCCAGTACTTC
cdr3_aa: CAWSLIGLVGETQYF
j_call: TRBJ2-5
v_call: TRBV30
d_call: NA
clone_size: NA

cdr3_nt: TGTGCCAGCAGTTCCTTACTAGACTACGAGCAGTACTTC
cdr3_aa: CASSSLLDYEQYF
j_call: TRBJ2-7
v_call: TRBV28
d_call: NA
clone_size: NA

cdr3_nt: TGTGCCAGCAGCCCCTCGGGTCCCGTGAACACCGGGGAGCTGTTTTTT
cdr3_aa: CASSPSGPVNTGELFF
j_call: TRBJ2-2
v_call: TRBV5-4
d_call: NA
clone_size: NA

cdr3_nt: TGCGCCAGCAGCCAAGATGGTCTAGCGGGAGGGCGGAATGAGCAGTTCTTC
cdr3_aa: CASSQDGLAGGRNEQFF
j_call: TRBJ2-1
v_call: TRBV4-3
d_call: TRBD2
clone_size: NA

cdr3_nt: TGTGCCATCAGTGAGAAAGGGCTAGCCTTGGGCATTCAGTACTTC
cdr3_aa: CAISEKGLALGIQYF
j_call: TRBJ2-4
v_call: TRBV10-3
d_call: NA
clone_size: NA

cdr3_nt: TGCGCCAGCAGCCAAGAGGCGGGACCACGAACAGATACGCAGTATTTT
cdr3_aa: CASSQEAGPRTDTQYF
j_call: TRBJ2-3
v_call: TRBV4-3
d_call: NA
clone_size: NA

cdr3_nt: TGCGCCAGCAGCCCCTTAGCGGGACCCGTAGCAGATACGCAGTATTTT
cdr3_aa: CASSPLAGPVADTQYF
j_call: TRBJ2-3
v_call: TRBV4-3
d_call: TRBD2
clone_size: NA

cdr3_nt: TGCGCCAGCAGCCCCCCAGGGGGAAGAGAAGCTTTCTTT
cdr3_aa: CASSPPGGREAFF
j_call: TRBJ1-1
v_call: TRBV4-1
d_call: TRBD1
clone_size: once

cdr3_nt: TGCGCCAGCAGCCACCCAGGACAGGCTACCTACGAGCAGTACTTC
cdr3_aa: CASSHPGQATYEQYF
j_call: TRBJ2-7
v_call: TRBV4-1
d_call: TRBD1
clone_size: NA

cdr3_nt: TGTGCCAGCAGCCCGGGGACTAGCCTCTCCGAGCAGTACTTC
cdr3_aa: CASSPGTSLSEQYF
j_call: TRBJ2-7
v_call: TRBV7-9
d_call: TRBD2
clone_size: NA

cdr3_nt: TGTGCCAGCAGCGTAGGCGGTGGGTATGAGACCCAGTACTTC
cdr3_aa: CASSVGGGYETQYF
j_call: TRBJ2-5
v_call: TRBV9
d_call: NA
clone_size: once

cdr3_nt: TGTGCCAGCAGGGTGACCAGCGGGGAGCTGTTTTTT
cdr3_aa: CASRVTSGELFF
j_call: TRBJ2-2
v_call: TRBV27
d_call: NA
clone_size: NA

cdr3_nt: TGTGCCAGCAGCTCTGGGACTAGCGGGAGCAACACCGGGGAGCTGTTTTTT
cdr3_aa: CASSSGTSGSNTGELFF
j_call: TRBJ2-2
v_call: TRBV7-7
d_call: TRBD2
clone_size: NA

cdr3_nt: TGTGCCAGCGGGTGGGACGGAGCGTATGGCTACACCTTC
cdr3_aa: CASGWDGAYGYTF
j_call: TRBJ1-2
v_call: TRBV6-1
d_call: NA
clone_size: NA

cdr3_nt: TGTGCCAGCAGCCCCCCGACAGGGACCCGCTACGAGCAGTACTTC
cdr3_aa: CASSPPTGTRYEQYF
j_call: TRBJ2-7
v_call: TRBV28
d_call: TRBD1
clone_size: NA

cdr3_nt: TGTGCCAGCATCGGTAGCGGGAAGACCTACAATGAGCAGTTCTTC
cdr3_aa: CASIGSGKTYNEQFF
j_call: TRBJ2-1
v_call: TRBV2
d_call: TRBD2
clone_size: NA

cdr3_nt: TGTGCCAGCAGCAATGTATCTCCAGATTTATATGGCTACACCTTC
cdr3_aa: CASSNVSPDLYGYTF
j_call: TRBJ1-2
v_call: TRBV7-9
d_call: NA
clone_size: NA

cdr3_nt: TGCAGCGTCGGGGTCGGGACAGCGGGTTACGAGCAGTACTTC
cdr3_aa: CSVGVGTAGYEQYF
j_call: TRBJ2-7
v_call: TRBV29-1
d_call: NA
clone_size: NA

cdr3_nt: TGTGCCTGTACTACCGGGACAGGGTCCGACGAGCAGTACTTC
cdr3_aa: CACTTGTGSDEQYF
j_call: TRBJ2-7
v_call: TRBV30
d_call: TRBD1
clone_size: NA

cdr3_nt: TGTGCCAGCAGCTTAGTCTTTAGATTAGGGGATGAGCAGTTCTTC
cdr3_aa: CASSLVFRLGDEQFF
j_call: TRBJ2-1
v_call: TRBV11-2
d_call: NA
clone_size: NA

cdr3_nt: TGTGCCACGCGATTGGGCAATGAGCAGTTCTTC
cdr3_aa: CATRLGNEQFF
j_call: TRBJ2-1
v_call: TRBV6-5
d_call: NA
clone_size: NA

cdr3_nt: TGCAGCGTTGAGCCTGAGCAGTTCTTC
cdr3_aa: CSVEPEQFF
j_call: TRBJ2-1
v_call: TRBV29-1
d_call: NA
clone_size: NA

cdr3_nt: TGTGCCAGCCGCCCGGGACAGGGGCTTGGAAACACCATATATTTT
cdr3_aa: CASRPGQGLGNTIYF
j_call: TRBJ1-3
v_call: TRBV6-1
d_call: TRBD1
clone_size: NA